This T cell receptor beta chain came from a study of blood T cell repertoires in COVID-19. Overall study context: Samples taken during acute and convalescent COVID-19 were collected in the United States, Italy and Spain.

Sequencing was performed with immunoSEQ multiplex PCR; in TCRdb, only in-frame clones are kept and a portion is missing. The sample includes 110,000 to 150,000 clones, 75% to 90% of them seen just once. The CDR3 has 13 amino acids. V was trimmed by 6 bases and J by 2 bases, leaving 11 bases between them. CDR1 MDHEN and CDR2 SYDVKM come from the germline V gene. Participants were aged roughly 18 to 89 years from about two dozen US areas. The specimen sequenced was PBMCs or T cells enriched from blood (not recorded which). The rearrangement uses TRBV28 and TRBJ2-7, with D perhaps matching TRBD1 (5 bases). This receptor was identified in a man in his fifties or sixties who had recovered from COVID-19. The CDR3 sequence is CASRFTGPYEQYF. The CDR3 DNA sequence: TGTGCCAGCAGATTTACAGGACCCTACGAGCAGTACTTC.